This T cell receptor (beta chain) was observed in a study of shared clonotypes between healthy human individuals. Study results and caveats: In having few donors, the study represented limited genetic and exposure-history diversity.

Naive CD8 cells lacked CD45RO and underwent positive selection for CCR7, leaving out terminally differentiated effector memory CD45RA+ cells. This clone was counted once. The antigen is unknown. Per the study methods: Without quality scores, immunoSEQ junctional reads could not be filtered like full-length reads. TCRdb's table, derived via immunoSEQ multiplex PCR, lists solely in-frame clones and lacks some. That table furnishes V, J and clone size, whereas the DNA furnished D and trimming. Counted here are about 750,000 clones, over 90% occurring once; the ten biggest clones make up under 30%. Input material: naive CD8+ T cells sorted from blood. The clonotype was recovered from a man aged 25-45 years in good health.

In DNA, the CDR3 is TGTGCCAGCAGCGTAGTTACAGGGGACGAGCAGTACTTC. This gives the protein CASSVVTGDEQYF. V and J are TRBV9 and TRBJ2-7; 7 bases are a match to TRBD1. The CDR3 is 13 residues long. Germline CDR1 SGDLS, CDR2 YYNGEE. With V trimmed by 0 bases and J by 5 bases, 2 bases remained unmatched.